A single sample gave rise to the 5 T cell receptor beta chains below, sequenced in a study of T cells expressing NK-cell markers (dated by TCRdb to the early 2020s). The library was obtained by 5' RACE. The listed sequencing device is Illumina HiSeq 2000. Once TCRdb had reprocessed the reads, it stored one entry per CDR3 protein sequence and supplied no DNA. The sample's table lists a count of 350,000 to 500,000 distinct CDR3 sequences. Roughly 7.2% of the sample lies in the top ten. Source material: blood T cells: a sorted CD56 or NKG2C T cell subset, CD4+ or CD8+ T cells, or bulk PBMC T cells (not recorded which). The receptors originated from a woman aged 18-70 years in good health.

The chain joins TRBV19 to TRBJ2-1; absent DNA, TCRdb's TRBD1 call cannot be checked. The CDR3 runs to 14 residues. Germline V gene data show CDR1 as LNHDA and CDR2 as SQIVND (reference sequence). The CDR3: CASSIVGTGNEQFF.

V gene TRBV30 combines with J gene TRBJ2-1; TCRdb selects TRBD2, and the lack of DNA leaves this call unchecked. There are 14 residues in the CDR3. The germline V gene has CDR1 GTSNPN and CDR2 SVGIG (reference sequence). The CDR3 loop is CAWRDSGGARDQFF.

This rearrangement joins TRBV20-1 to TRBJ2-7; TCRdb designates TRBD1, a call that cannot be tested without DNA. This CDR3 has 13 residues. Per germline, CDR1 DFQATT and CDR2 SNEGSKA (reference sequence). CDR3 protein: CSARGQPNYEQYF.

The chain carries TRBV15 and TRBJ1-1; with no DNA, the TCRdb D assignment of TRBD1 cannot be verified. The germline V gene has CDR1 LNHNV and CDR2 YYDKDF (reference sequence). The length of the CDR3 is 16 residues. The CDR3 reads CATSRGTGGKNTEAFF. The full variable domain, with the rest looked up from reference TRBV15 and TRBJ1-1, is DAMVIQNPRYQVTQFGKPVTLSCSQTLNHNVMYWYQQKSSQAPKLLFHYYDKDFNNEADTPDNFQSRRPNTSFCFLDIRSPGLGDTAMYLCATSRGTGGKNTEAFFGQGTRLTVV.

The chain links TRBV7-8 to TRBJ1-4; as DNA is missing, the TRBD1 call by TCRdb cannot be tested. There are 14 residues in the CDR3. Germline CDR1 SGHVS, CDR2 FQNEAQ. CDR3 loop: CASSPLRPHEKLFF.